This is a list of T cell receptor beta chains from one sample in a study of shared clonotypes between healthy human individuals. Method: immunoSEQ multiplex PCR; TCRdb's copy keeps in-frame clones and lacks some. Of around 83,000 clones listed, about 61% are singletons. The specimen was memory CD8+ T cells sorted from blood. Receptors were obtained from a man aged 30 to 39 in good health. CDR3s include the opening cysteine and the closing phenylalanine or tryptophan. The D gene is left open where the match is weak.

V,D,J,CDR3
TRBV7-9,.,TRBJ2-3,CASSLSDFGTDTQYF
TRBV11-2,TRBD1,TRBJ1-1,CASSSSRGLGTEAFF
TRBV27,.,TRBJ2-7,CASSLSIGPYEQYF
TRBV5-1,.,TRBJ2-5,CASRYGGGPQETQYF
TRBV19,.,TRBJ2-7,CASSIMVTGRDEQYF
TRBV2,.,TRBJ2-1,CASLALSSYNEQFF
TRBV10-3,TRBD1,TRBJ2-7,CAISTGTGAYEQYF
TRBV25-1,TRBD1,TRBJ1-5,CASSPRQGSNQPQHF
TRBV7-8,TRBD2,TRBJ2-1,CASSPGWTSGSNEQFF
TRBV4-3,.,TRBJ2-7,CASSQGSRSYEQYF
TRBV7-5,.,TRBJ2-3,CVRSLADTQYF
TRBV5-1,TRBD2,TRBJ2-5,CASSLYGSGFQETQYF
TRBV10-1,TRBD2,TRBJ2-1,CASSDFGTSVRNEQFF
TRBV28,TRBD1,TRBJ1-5,CASSFGQGNQPQHF
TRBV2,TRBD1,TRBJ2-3,CASMGQNTNTQYF
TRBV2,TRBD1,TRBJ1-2,CASRDRGGANYGYTF
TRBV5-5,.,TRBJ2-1,CASRPPSRQKGPFF
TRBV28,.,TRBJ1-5,CASSPPWEINQPQHF
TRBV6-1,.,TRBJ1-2,CASSEAGGTYGYTF
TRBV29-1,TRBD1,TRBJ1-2,CSVEGTGGQNYGYTF
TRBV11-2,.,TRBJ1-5,CASSLSPGDQPQHF
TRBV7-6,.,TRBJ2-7,CASSLTGNGQNEQYF